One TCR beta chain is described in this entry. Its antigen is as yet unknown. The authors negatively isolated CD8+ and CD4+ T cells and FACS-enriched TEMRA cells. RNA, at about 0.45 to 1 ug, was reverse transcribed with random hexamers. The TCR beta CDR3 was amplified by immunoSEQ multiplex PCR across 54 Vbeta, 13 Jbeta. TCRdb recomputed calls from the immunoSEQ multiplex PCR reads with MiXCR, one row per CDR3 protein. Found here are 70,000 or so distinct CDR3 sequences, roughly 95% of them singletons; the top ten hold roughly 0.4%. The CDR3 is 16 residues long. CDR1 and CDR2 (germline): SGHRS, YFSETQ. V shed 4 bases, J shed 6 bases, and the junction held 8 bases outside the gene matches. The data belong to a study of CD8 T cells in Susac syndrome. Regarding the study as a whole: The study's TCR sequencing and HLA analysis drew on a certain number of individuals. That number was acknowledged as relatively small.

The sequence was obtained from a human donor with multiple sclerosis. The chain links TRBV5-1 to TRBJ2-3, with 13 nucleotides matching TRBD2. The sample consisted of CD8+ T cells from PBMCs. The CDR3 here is CASSPTSGGASDTQYF. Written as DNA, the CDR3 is TGCGCCAGCAGCCCTACTAGCGGGGGGGCATCGGATACGCAGTATTTT.